This T cell receptor (beta chain) came from a study of control samples from healthy donors and cancer patients. Assay: immunoSEQ multiplex PCR; the TCRdb copy retains only in-frame clones and omits some. The repertoire consists of fewer than 90,000 clones, with 84% occurring once and the leading ten covering over 25%. The V end was cut by 0 bases, the J end by 2 bases, with 20 bases between. The germline gives CDR1 SGHNT, CDR2 YENEEA. This CDR3 spans 19 amino acids. The gene calls are TRBV11-3 and TRBJ2-4; a possible D gene is TRBD1 (7 bases). This TCR was sampled from a man between 50 and 59 years old in good health. Sequencing used blood. CDR3 amino acids: CASSLDARAGGLTKNIQYF. The CDR3 bases are TGTGCCAGCAGCTTAGATGCCCGGGCAGGGGGGTTGACCAAAAACATTCAGTACTTC.